Following are 26 T cell receptor beta chains from one sample sequenced in a study of blood T cell repertoires in COVID-19. Repertoires were generated with immunoSEQ multiplex PCR, while TCRdb's copy carries only in-frame clones and drops some. The table lists hundreds of thousands of clones, more than 80% of them singletons. The sequencing sample was made of peripheral blood. Receptor source: a woman in her 30s with COVID-19, enrolled during active disease.

This chain links TRBV4-1 with TRBJ1-4; tentatively, D is TRBD1 (6 bases). Trimming pared 7 bases from V and 1 base from J, leaving 16 bases between. The length of the CDR3 is 16 residues. CDR1 is MGHRA, CDR2 YSYEKL, per germline. The CDR3 coding sequence is TGCGCCAGCACAGGGGCAGGGCGTGGAACTAATGAAAAACTGTTTTTT. This sequence encodes CASTGAGRGTNEKLFF.

The chain couples TRBV6-2 or TRBV6-3 to TRBJ2-5; no firm D call. This CDR3 is built from 14 residues. Per germline, CDR1 MNHEY and CDR2 SVGEGT. The V end lost 0 bases, the J end lost 5 bases, and 10 bases lay between the germline ends. CDR3 in DNA: TGTGCCAGCAGTTACTCCGCGAGGTTGGAGACCCAGTACTTC. It codes for CASSYSARLETQYF.

The V gene is TRBV6-2 or TRBV6-3, the J gene TRBJ2-3; TRBD2 agrees at 8 bases. Trimming cost V 2 bases and J 0 bases; bases outside gene matches: 19. This CDR3 has 21 residues. Germline V gene data show CDR1 as MNHEY and CDR2 as SVGEGT. The DNA for the CDR3 is TGTGCCAGCAGTTACAACTTTCGTTTGCTAGCGGGCCACTCTAGCACAGATACGCAGTATTTT. This translates into CASSYNFRLLAGHSSTDTQYF.

CDR3 protein: CASSLAGLASEDEQFF. DNA of the CDR3: TGCGCCAGCAGCTTGGCGGGACTAGCATCTGAGGATGAGCAGTTCTTC. This chain joins TRBV5-1 and TRBJ2-1, with 9 bases matching TRBD2. The CDR3 runs 16 residues. Germline V gene sequence: CDR1 SGHRS, CDR2 YFSETQ. Losses at the gene ends were 0 bases for V and 8 bases for J; bases not matched to a gene: 9.

The genes are TRBV19 and TRBJ1-1; D is ambiguous. This CDR3 spans 13 amino acids. Germline loops: CDR1 LNHDA, CDR2 SQIVND (reference sequence). V gave up 4 bases and J gave up 10 bases, with 16 bases separating them. The CDR3 DNA reads TGTGCCAGTAGTAAAAGTTCTCGGGTGGGAGCTTTCTTT. Translation: CASSKSSRVGAFF.

This chain links TRBV2 with TRBJ1-5, with 9 positions matching TRBD1. Germline CDR1 is SNHLY and CDR2 is FYNNEI. J was trimmed by 5 bases and V by 6 bases; bases with no gene match: 11. This CDR3 comprises 16 residues. Written as DNA, the CDR3 is TGTGCCAGCAGCCCCAAACCGGGACAGGGAGATCAGCCCCAGCATTTT. Its translation is CASSPKPGQGDQPQHF.

The chain has TRBV7-2 and TRBJ1-2; D might be TRBD1 (5 bases). CDR3 size: 15 residues. CDR1 is SGHTA and CDR2 is FQGNSA in the germline V gene. V was trimmed by 0 bases and J by 3 bases, leaving 11 bases between them. CDR3: CASSLAAQAYYGYTF. CDR3 in DNA: TGTGCCAGCAGCTTAGCCGCACAGGCCTACTATGGCTACACCTTC.

V usage is TRBV27 and J usage is TRBJ2-7; TRBD2 matches 13 bases. Trimming took 7 bases from V and 1 from J; bases not matched to a gene: 13. The CDR3 loop spans 18 amino acids. CDR1 and CDR2 from the germline V gene are MNHEY and SMNVEV (reference sequence). The DNA for the CDR3 is TGTGCCAGCACCCTACCGGGACTAGCGGGACAATTTTCCTACGAGCAGTACGTC. This encodes CASTLPGLAGQFSYEQYV.

The chain has TRBV18 and TRBJ2-3; weak D call: TRBD1 (5 bases). This CDR3 is 16 amino acids long. The V and J ends lost 3 bases and 2 bases respectively, with 15 bases between them. Germline CDR1 is KGHSH and CDR2 is LQKENI. This CDR3 is CASSPNIAGITDTQYF. CDR3 DNA sequence: TGTGCCAGCTCACCTAATATTGCAGGGATCACAGATACGCAGTATTTT. Based on the CDR3 plus reference TRBV18 and TRBJ2-3, the full variable domain is NAGVMQNPRHLVRRRGQEARLRCSPMKGHSHVYWYRQLPEEGLKFMVYLQKENIIDESGMPKERFSAEFPKEGPSILRIQQVVRGDSAAYFCASSPNIAGITDTQYFGPGTRLTVL.

The chain couples TRBV24-1 to TRBJ2-1; 8 bases align to TRBD1. In germline, CDR1 is KGHDR, CDR2 SFDVKD. The CDR3 contains 14 residues. The ends lost 3 bases at V and 10 bases at J; junction bases unmatched: 7. CDR3 nucleotides: TGTGCCACCAGTGATGGGACAGGTTATCACGAGCAGTTCTTC. This encodes CATSDGTGYHEQFF.

The genes are TRBV18 and TRBJ2-3, with a possible D match to TRBD1 (5 bases). The length of the CDR3 is 16 residues. Trimming pared 3 bases from V and 0 bases from J, leaving 13 bases between. Germline V gives CDR1 KGHSH, CDR2 LQKENI. The CDR3 loop reads CASSPGQGSSTDTQYF. CDR3 bases: TGTGCCAGCTCACCTGGTCAGGGATCTAGCACAGATACGCAGTATTTT.

This sequence joins TRBV5-5 and TRBJ1-2; TRBD1 matches 11 bases. V trimming: 4 bases; J trimming: 6 bases; junction bases outside the gene matches: 11. Germline V gives CDR1 SGHKS, CDR2 YYEKEE (reference sequence). This CDR3 is built from 16 residues. Written as DNA, the CDR3 is TGTGCCAGCAGCCGCACCGGACAGGGGGCTCGCGATGGCTACACCTTC. Translating it yields CASSRTGQGARDGYTF.

This chain joins TRBV4-1 and TRBJ2-1, with 10 bases aligning to TRBD2. Trimming took 2 bases from V and 4 from J; bases not matched to a gene: 5. The CDR3 has 16 amino acids. Per the germline V gene, CDR1 is MGHRA and CDR2 is YSYEKL. The CDR3 coding sequence is TGCGCCAGCAGCCAACTGGGACTAGCGAATTACAATGAGCAGTTCTTC. Protein product: CASSQLGLANYNEQFF.

To note about this clone: Other DNA sequences in the same sample also yield this CDR3. The rearrangement joins TRBV3-1 (or the pseudogene TRBV3-2) to TRBJ1-6, with 8 bases that match TRBD1. The J segment lost 8 bases and the V segment lost 3 bases, leaving 3 bases of the junction unmatched. CDR1 and CDR2 from the germline V gene are LGHDT and YNNKEL (reference sequence). The CDR3 runs 14 residues. CDR3 loop: CASSQGTGDSPLHF. The CDR3 DNA sequence: TGTGCCAGCAGCCAGGGGACAGGTGATTCACCCCTCCACTTT.

The chain links TRBV4-3 to TRBJ2-1, with 7 bases that match TRBD2. After removal of 4 bases from V and 5 bases from J, the junction contained 8 bases not matched to a gene. The CDR3 loop spans 15 amino acids. From germline, CDR1 is LGHNA and CDR2 YSLEER. CDR3 sequence: CASSPRDYTNNEQFF. In nucleotides, the CDR3 is TGCGCCAGCAGCCCTCGGGACTACACCAACAATGAGCAGTTCTTC.

This chain connects TRBV28 to TRBJ1-5, with 8 positions matching TRBD1. The trim removed 3 bases at V and 5 bases at J, leaving 3 bases unmatched. This CDR3 contains 14 residues. The germline gives CDR1 MDHEN, CDR2 SYDVKM. The CDR3 coding sequence is TGTGCCAGCAGTTTGCCAGGGGGCGATCAGCCCCAGCATTTT. Residues: CASSLPGGDQPQHF. Using reference TRBV28 and TRBJ1-5 for the parts outside the CDR3, the full variable domain is DVKVTQSSRYLVKRTGEKVFLECVQDMDHENMFWYRQDPGLGLRLIYFSYDVKMKEKGDIPEGYSVSREKKERFSLILESASTNQTSMYLCASSLPGGDQPQHFGDGTRLSIL.

The genes are TRBV6-4 and TRBJ2-4; D gene ambiguous. This CDR3 comprises 14 residues. Germline values: CDR1 MRHNA, CDR2 SNTAGT. V gave up 11 bases and J gave up 2 bases, with 16 bases separating them. The CDR3 DNA sequence: TGTGCCGCCTCCTGCGCTATATCCAAAAACATTCAGTACTTC. Protein sequence: CAASCAISKNIQYF.

The rearrangement uses TRBV5-4 and TRBJ2-5; D possibly corresponds to TRBD2 (5 bases). The ends were cut back, 2 bases at V and 5 bases at J, with 7 bases in the middle. The CDR3 length is 12 residues. The germline V gene encodes CDR1 SGHNT and CDR2 YYREEE (reference sequence). CDR3: CASSFWRETQYF. Here the CDR3 DNA reads TGTGCCAGCAGCTTCTGGAGGGAGACCCAGTACTTC.

This chain connects TRBV6-2 or TRBV6-3 to TRBJ1-5, with a possible D match to TRBD1 (6 bases). Per germline, CDR1 MNHEY and CDR2 SVGEGT. The ends were cut back, 6 bases at V and 4 bases at J, with 13 bases in the middle. There are 14 residues in the CDR3. CDR3 DNA: TGTGCCAGCAGCTCGGACAGCCCAAATCAGCCCCAGCATTTT. This gives the protein CASSSDSPNQPQHF.

The genes are TRBV10-3 and TRBJ1-6; D is perhaps TRBD1 (5 bases). The CDR3 runs to 15 residues. V was shortened by 0 bases and J by 9 bases, with 12 bases between the two germline ends. The germline V gene has CDR1 ENHRY and CDR2 SYGVKD. CDR3 protein: CAISESGGSSSPLHF. CDR3 DNA sequence: TGTGCCATCAGTGAGTCCGGGGGATCGAGTTCACCCCTCCACTTT.

The chain uses TRBV21-1 and TRBJ2-1; TRBD1, the table's D call, was not compared with the DNA. TRBV21-1 is labeled a pseudogene. The CDR3 has 17 amino acids. The CDR3 is CASSKNFRTETYNEQFF. DNA of the CDR3: TGTGCCAGCAGCAAAAATTTTAGGACAGAGACCTACAATGAGCAGTTCTTC.

V usage is TRBV29-1 and J usage is TRBJ2-2, with 8 bases lining up with TRBD1. Per the germline V gene, CDR1 is SQVTM and CDR2 is ANQGSEA. This CDR3 has 13 amino acids. The V segment lost 3 bases and the J segment 4 bases; nucleotides outside the gene matches: 1. In nucleotides, the CDR3 is TGCAGCGTTGATACAGGGGGCACCGGGGAGCTGTTTTTT. Protein sequence: CSVDTGGTGELFF.

This rearrangement joins TRBV3-1 (or the pseudogene TRBV3-2) to TRBJ2-1; D might be TRBD2 (5 bases). This CDR3 contains 15 residues. V lost 0 bases and J 6 bases, leaving 12 bases between the germline ends. Germline lookup yields CDR1 LGHDT and CDR2 YNNKEL (reference sequence). The CDR3 loop reads CASSQDLSDFNEQFF. CDR3 in DNA: TGTGCCAGCAGCCAAGATCTCTCGGACTTCAATGAGCAGTTCTTC.

In the case of this clone: This sample also contains other DNA sequences that code for the same CDR3. The rearrangement uses TRBV18 and TRBJ1-2; D is ambiguous. Germline V CDR1 and CDR2: KGHSH, LQKENI. The CDR3 runs to 14 residues. The V end was cut by 3 bases, the J end by 1 base, with 9 bases between. The CDR3 here is CASSPARDNYGYTF. The CDR3 DNA reads TGTGCCAGCTCACCCGCACGGGATAACTATGGCTACACCTTC.

The chain uses TRBV2 and TRBJ2-1, with 11 bases aligning to TRBD2. J lost 8 bases, V lost 4 bases, and 7 bases had no gene match. The germline CDR1 and CDR2 sequences are SNHLY and FYNNEI. The CDR3 spans 15 residues. The CDR3 DNA reads as TGTGCCAGCAGTGGGGTAGCGGGGGGGCCCTATGAGCAGTTCTTC. This translates into CASSGVAGGPYEQFF.

This sequence joins TRBV4-2 and TRBJ1-3; D is uncertain. Per germline, CDR1 LGHNA and CDR2 YNFKEQ. The CDR3 is made up of 15 amino acids. V lost 1 base and J lost 2, with 9 bases in between. The CDR3 reads CASSQVQAAGNTIYF. In DNA form, the CDR3 reads TGTGCCAGCAGCCAAGTGCAGGCCGCTGGAAACACCATATATTTT.